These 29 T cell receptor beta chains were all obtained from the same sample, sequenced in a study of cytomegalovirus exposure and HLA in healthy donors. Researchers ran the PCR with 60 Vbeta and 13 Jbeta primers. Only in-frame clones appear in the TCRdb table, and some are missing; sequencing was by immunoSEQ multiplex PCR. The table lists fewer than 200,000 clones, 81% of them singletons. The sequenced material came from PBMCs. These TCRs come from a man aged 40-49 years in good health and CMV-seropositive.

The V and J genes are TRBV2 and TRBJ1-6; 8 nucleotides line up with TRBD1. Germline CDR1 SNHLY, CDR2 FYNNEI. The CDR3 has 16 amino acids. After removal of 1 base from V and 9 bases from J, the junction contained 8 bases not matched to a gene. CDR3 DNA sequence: TGTGCCAGCAGTGAAGGGACAGGGCCCTGGGGTTCACCCCTCCACTTT. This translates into CASSEGTGPWGSPLHF.

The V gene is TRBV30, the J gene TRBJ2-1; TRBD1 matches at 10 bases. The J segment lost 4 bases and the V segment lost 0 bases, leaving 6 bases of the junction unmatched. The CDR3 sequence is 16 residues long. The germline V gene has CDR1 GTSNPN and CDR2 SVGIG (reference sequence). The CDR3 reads CAWSVPGQGTYNEQFF. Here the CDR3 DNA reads TGTGCCTGGAGTGTCCCGGGACAGGGGACATACAATGAGCAGTTCTTC. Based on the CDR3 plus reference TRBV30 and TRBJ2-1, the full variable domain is SQTIHQWPATLVQPVGSPLSLECTVEGTSNPNLYWYRQAAGRGLQLLFYSVGIGQISSEVPQNLSASRPQDRQFILSSKKLLLSDSGFYLCAWSVPGQGTYNEQFFGPGTRLTVL.

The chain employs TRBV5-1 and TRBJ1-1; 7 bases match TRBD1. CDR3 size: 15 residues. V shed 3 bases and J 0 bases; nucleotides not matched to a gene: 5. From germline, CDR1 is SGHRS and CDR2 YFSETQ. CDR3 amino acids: CASSSTGTMNTEAFF. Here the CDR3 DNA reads TGCGCCAGCAGCTCGACAGGGACGATGAACACTGAAGCTTTCTTT.

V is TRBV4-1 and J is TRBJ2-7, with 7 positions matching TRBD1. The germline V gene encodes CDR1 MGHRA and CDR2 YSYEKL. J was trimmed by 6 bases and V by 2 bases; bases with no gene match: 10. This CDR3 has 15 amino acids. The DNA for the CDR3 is TGCGCCAGCAGCCAACCAGACAGGGAATTTAGCGAGCAGTACTTC. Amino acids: CASSQPDREFSEQYF.

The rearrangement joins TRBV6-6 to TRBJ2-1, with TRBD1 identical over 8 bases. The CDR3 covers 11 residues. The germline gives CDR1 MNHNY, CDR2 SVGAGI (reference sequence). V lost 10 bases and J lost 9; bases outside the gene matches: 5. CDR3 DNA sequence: TGTGCCACCACAGGGGGTGGTGAGCAGTTCTTC. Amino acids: CATTGGGEQFF.

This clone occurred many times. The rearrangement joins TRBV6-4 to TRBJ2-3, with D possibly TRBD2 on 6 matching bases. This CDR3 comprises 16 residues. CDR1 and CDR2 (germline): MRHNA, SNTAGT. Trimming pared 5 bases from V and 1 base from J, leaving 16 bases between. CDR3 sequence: CASSPAGGGGTDTQYF. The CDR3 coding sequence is TGTGCCAGCAGTCCCGCCGGCGGAGGGGGCACAGATACGCAGTATTTT.

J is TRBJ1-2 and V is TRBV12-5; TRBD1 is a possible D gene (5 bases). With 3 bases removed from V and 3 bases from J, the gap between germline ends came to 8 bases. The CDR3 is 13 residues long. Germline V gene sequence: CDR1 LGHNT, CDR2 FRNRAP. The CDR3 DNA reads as TGTGCTAGTGGTTTTGGGACTCACTATGGCTACACCTTC. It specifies CASGFGTHYGYTF.

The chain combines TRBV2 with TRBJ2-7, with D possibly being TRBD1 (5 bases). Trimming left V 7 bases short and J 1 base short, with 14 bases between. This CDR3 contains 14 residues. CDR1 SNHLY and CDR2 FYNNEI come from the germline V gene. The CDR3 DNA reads TGTGCCAGCACCGCAGACAGACATTCCTACGAGCAGTACTTC. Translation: CASTADRHSYEQYF.

The CDR3 protein is CASSRENSYNSPLHF. CDR3 nucleotide sequence: TGTGCCAGCAGTCGGGAGAACTCCTATAATTCACCCCTCCACTTT. The chain links TRBV6-5 to TRBJ1-6; D is unresolved. This CDR3 region has 15 residues. Trimming removed 5 bases at V and 0 bases at J, with 8 bases between. Germline V gene data show CDR1 as MNHEY and CDR2 as SVGAGI.

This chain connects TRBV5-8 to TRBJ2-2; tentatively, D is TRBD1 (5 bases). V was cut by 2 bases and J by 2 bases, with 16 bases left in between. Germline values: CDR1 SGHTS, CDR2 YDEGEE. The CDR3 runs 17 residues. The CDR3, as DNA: TGTGCCAGCAGCTTATCCAGGGTCAAGCCCAACACCGGGGAGCTGTTTTTT. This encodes CASSLSRVKPNTGELFF.

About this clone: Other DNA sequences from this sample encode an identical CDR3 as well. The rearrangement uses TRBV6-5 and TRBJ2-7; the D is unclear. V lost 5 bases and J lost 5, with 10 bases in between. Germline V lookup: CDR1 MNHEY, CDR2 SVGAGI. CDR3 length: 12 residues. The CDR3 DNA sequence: TGTGCCAGCAGTCCGCGGCCGCACGAGCAGTACTTC. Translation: CASSPRPHEQYF.

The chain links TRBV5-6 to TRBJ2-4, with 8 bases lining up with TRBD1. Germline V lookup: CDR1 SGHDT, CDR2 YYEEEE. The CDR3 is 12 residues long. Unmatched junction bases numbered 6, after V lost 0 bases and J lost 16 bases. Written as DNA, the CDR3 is TGTGCCAGCAGCTTGGCCGGGACAGGCGGCTACTTC. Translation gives CASSLAGTGGYF.

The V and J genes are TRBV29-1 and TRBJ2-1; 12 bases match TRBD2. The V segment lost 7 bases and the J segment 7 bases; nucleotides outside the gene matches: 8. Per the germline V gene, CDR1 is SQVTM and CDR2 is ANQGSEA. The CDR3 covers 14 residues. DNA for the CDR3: TGCAGCGCTAGCGGGGGGGCCGGAGTAAATGAGCAGTTCTTC. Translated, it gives CSASGGAGVNEQFF.

CDR3 bases: TGTGCCAGCAGCTTTGGACATCCAGAGACCCAGTACTTC. Protein product: CASSFGHPETQYF. The chain has TRBV7-3 and TRBJ2-5; D is perhaps TRBD1 (5 bases). The V end was cut by 3 bases, the J end by 4 bases, with 9 bases between. Per the germline V gene, CDR1 is SGHTA and CDR2 is FQGTGA. The CDR3 consists of 13 residues.

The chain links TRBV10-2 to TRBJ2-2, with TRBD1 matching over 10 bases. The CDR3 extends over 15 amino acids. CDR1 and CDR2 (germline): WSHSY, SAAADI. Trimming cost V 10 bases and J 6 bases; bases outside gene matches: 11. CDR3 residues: CATRGGTGDPGELFF. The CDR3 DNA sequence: TGCGCCACCAGAGGGGGGACAGGGGATCCCGGGGAGCTGTTTTTT.

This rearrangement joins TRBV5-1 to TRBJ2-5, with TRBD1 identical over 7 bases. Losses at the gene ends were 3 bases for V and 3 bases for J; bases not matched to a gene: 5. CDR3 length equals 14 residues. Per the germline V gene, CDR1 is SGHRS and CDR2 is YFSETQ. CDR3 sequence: CASSSGQQEETQYF. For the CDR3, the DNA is TGCGCCAGCAGCTCGGGACAGCAAGAAGAGACCCAGTACTTC.

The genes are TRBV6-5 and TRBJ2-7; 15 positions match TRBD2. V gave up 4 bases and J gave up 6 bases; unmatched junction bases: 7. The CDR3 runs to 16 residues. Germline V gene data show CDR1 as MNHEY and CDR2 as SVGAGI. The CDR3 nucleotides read TGTGCCAGCAGTTCCGGGACTAGCGGGGGGAGCCTCGAGCAGTACTTC. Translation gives CASSSGTSGGSLEQYF.

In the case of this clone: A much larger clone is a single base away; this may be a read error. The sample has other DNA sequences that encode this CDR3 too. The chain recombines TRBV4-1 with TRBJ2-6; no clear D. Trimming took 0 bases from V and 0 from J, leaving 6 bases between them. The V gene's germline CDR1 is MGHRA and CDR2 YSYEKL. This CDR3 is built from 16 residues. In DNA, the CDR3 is TGCGCCAGCAGCCAAGATCCCAACTCTGGGGCCAACGTCCTGACTTTC. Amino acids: CASSQDPNSGANVLTF.

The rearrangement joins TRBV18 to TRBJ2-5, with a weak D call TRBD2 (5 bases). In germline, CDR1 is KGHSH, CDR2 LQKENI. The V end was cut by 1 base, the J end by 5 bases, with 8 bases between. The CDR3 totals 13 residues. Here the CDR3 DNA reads TGTGCCAGCTCACCACGTTCGGGGGAGACCCAGTACTTC. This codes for CASSPRSGETQYF. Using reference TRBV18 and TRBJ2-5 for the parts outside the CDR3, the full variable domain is NAGVMQNPRHLVRRRGQEARLRCSPMKGHSHVYWYRQLPEEGLKFMVYLQKENIIDESGMPKERFSAEFPKEGPSILRIQQVVRGDSAAYFCASSPRSGETQYFGPGTRLLVL.

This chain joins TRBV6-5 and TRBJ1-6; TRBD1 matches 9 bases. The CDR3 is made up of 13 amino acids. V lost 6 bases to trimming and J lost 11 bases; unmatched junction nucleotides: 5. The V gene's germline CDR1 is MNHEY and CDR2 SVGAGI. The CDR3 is CASSNRGRTPLHF. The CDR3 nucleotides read TGTGCCAGCAGCAACAGGGGGCGAACACCCCTCCACTTT.

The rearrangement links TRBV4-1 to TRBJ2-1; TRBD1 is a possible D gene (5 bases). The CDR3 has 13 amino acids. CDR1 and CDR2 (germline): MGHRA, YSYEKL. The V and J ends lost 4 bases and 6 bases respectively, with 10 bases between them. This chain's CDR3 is CASSRVGANEQFF. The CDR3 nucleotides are TGCGCCAGCAGCCGAGTTGGGGCCAATGAGCAGTTCTTC.

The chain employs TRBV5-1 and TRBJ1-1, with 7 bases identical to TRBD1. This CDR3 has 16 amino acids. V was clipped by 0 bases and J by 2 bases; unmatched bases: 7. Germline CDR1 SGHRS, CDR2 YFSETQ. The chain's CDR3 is CASSLAPGQSNTEAFF. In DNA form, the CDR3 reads TGCGCCAGCAGCTTGGCTCCGGGACAGTCTAACACTGAAGCTTTCTTT.

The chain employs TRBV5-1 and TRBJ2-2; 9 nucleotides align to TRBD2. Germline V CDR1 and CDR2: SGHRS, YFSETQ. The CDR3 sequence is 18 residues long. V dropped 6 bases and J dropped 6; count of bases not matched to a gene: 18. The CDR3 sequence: CASMAGGMTSGLPGELFF. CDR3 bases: TGCGCCAGCATGGCAGGGGGAATGACTAGCGGTTTACCCGGGGAGCTGTTTTTT.

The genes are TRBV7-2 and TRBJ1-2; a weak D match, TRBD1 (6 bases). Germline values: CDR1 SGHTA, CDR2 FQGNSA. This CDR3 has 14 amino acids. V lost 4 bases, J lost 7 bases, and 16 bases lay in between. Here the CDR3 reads CASSSTTGSGGYTF. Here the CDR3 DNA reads TGTGCCAGCAGCTCCACCACAGGGAGCGGTGGCTACACCTTC. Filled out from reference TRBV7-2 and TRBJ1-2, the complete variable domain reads GAGVSQSPSNKVTEKGKDVELRCDPISGHTALYWYRQSLGQGLEFLIYFQGNSAPDKSGLPSDRFSAERTGGSVSTLTIQRTQQEDSAVYLCASSSTTGSGGYTFGSGTRLTVV.

CDR3 sequence: CASSGGGVTYNEQFF. The CDR3 DNA reads TGTGCCAGCAGTGGGGGGGGTGTTACCTACAATGAGCAGTTCTTC. V usage is TRBV7-9 and J usage is TRBJ2-1; 7 bases are shared with TRBD2. Germline lookup yields CDR1 SEHNR and CDR2 FQNEAQ (reference sequence). This CDR3 has 15 amino acids. The J segment lost 2 bases and the V segment lost 6 bases, leaving 7 bases of the junction unmatched. The whole variable domain, remainder taken from reference TRBV7-9 and TRBJ2-1, is DTGVSQNPRHKITKRGQNVTFRCDPISEHNRLYWYRQTLGQGPEFLTYFQNEAQLEKSRLLSDRFSAERPKGSFSTLEIQRTEQGDSAMYLCASSGGGVTYNEQFFGPGTRLTVL.

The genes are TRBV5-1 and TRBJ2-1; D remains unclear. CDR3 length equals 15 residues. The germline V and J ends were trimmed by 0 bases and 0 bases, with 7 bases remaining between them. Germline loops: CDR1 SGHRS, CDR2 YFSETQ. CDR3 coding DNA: TGCGCCAGCAGCTTGGGGGCAGCCTCCTACAATGAGCAGTTCTTC. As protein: CASSLGAASYNEQFF.

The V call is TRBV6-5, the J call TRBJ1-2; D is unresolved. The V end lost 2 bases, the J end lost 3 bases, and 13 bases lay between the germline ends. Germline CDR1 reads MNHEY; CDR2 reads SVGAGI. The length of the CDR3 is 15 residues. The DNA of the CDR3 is TGTGCCAGCAGTTACGCCGTATCAACTGACTATGGCTACACCTTC. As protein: CASSYAVSTDYGYTF.

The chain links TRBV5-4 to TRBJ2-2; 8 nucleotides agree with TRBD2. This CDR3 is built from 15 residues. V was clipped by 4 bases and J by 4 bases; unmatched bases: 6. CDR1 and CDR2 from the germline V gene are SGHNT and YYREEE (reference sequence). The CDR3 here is CASSPGGSGTGELFF. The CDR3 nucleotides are TGTGCCAGCAGCCCGGGGGGGAGTGGCACCGGGGAGCTGTTTTTT.

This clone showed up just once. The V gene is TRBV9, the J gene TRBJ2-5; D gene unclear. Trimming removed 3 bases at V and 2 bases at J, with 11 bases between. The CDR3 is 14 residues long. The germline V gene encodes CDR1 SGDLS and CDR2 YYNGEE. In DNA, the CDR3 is TGTGCCAGCAGCGCCCAACAATTGCAAGAGACCCAGTACTTC. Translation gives CASSAQQLQETQYF.